One and the same sample provided the 16 T cell receptor beta chains below, sequenced in a study of T-cell memory formation after mild COVID-19. TCRdb reprocessed the 5' RACE reads via MiXCR and lists one record per CDR3 protein. The sample lists 540,000 or so distinct CDR3 sequences, about a fifth seen once, with under 15% in the top ten. Input material: PBMCs or a T cell subset sorted from them (not recorded which). The receptors were sampled from an adult woman who had mild COVID-19 (a few samples of this study predate the infection). Cell type and time point are not known.

This rearrangement joins TRBV5-1 to TRBJ2-1; D uncertain. The CDR3 is made up of 11 amino acids. Trimming left V 4 bases short and J 10 bases short, with 9 bases between. CDR1 and CDR2 (germline): SGHRS, YFSETQ. In DNA, the CDR3 is TGCGCCAGCAGCAGGGAACTGGAGCAGTTCTTC. It translates to CASSRELEQFF.

This clonotype was counted many times. The V gene is TRBV11-1, the J gene TRBJ2-4; 11 nucleotides match TRBD2. Trimming removed 2 bases from V and 7 bases from J; junction bases left unmatched: 7. CDR1 and CDR2 from the germline V gene are SGHAT and FQDESV (reference sequence). This CDR3 spans 16 amino acids. CDR3 DNA sequence: TGTGCCAGCAGCTTAACTAGCGGGGGATTAAGGAACATTCAGTACTTC. Translating gives CASSLTSGGLRNIQYF.

This sequence joins TRBV6-2 or TRBV6-3 and TRBJ2-7; possible D gene TRBD2, 6 bases. This CDR3 comprises 14 residues. V was pared by 6 bases and J by 4 bases, with 16 bases between. CDR1 and CDR2 from the germline V gene are MNHEY and SVGEGT. CDR3 sequence (DNA): TGTGCCAGCAGCCCCGGAGGGCCGCGTTACGAGCAGTACTTC. It encodes CASSPGGPRYEQYF.

This clonotype occurred a few times. The chain recombines TRBV29-1 with TRBJ2-1; 10 positions match TRBD2. The CDR3 sequence is 15 residues long. The germline gives CDR1 SQVTM, CDR2 ANQGSEA. V lost 5 bases to trimming and J lost 0 bases; unmatched junction nucleotides: 4. The CDR3 reads CSVSSGGSSYNEQFF. CDR3 in DNA: TGCAGCGTTTCTAGCGGGGGTTCCTCCTACAATGAGCAGTTCTTC.

This clonotype has just a few counts. The chain joins TRBV12-3 or TRBV12-4 to TRBJ2-3, with 8 bases identical to TRBD1. Germline trimming cut 8 bases from V and 0 bases from J; bases unmatched to any gene: 10. There are 16 residues in the CDR3. CDR3 sequence reads: CASGHFRGPSTDTQYF. The CDR3 nucleotides read TGTGCCAGCGGACATTTCAGGGGGCCTAGCACAGATACGCAGTATTTT.

There are a few counts of this clonotype. CDR3 DNA sequence: TGTGCCAGCAGCCAAGGGAACAGCCGGAAATCTTATGGCTACACCTTC. The encoded protein is CASSQGNSRKSYGYTF. The genes are TRBV3-1 and TRBJ1-2; no clear D gene. CDR3 length equals 16 residues. Looked up from germline, CDR1 is LGHDT and CDR2 is YNNKEL (reference sequence). V gave up 1 base and J gave up 5 bases, with 17 bases separating them.

Only a few counts were recorded for this clonotype. One end of the junction does not line up with germline, which may come from a read error. The chain links TRBV20-1 to TRBJ2-3; TRBD2 is a possible D gene (5 bases). The germline V gene has CDR1 DFQATT and CDR2 SNEGSKA (reference sequence). The CDR3 is 19 amino acids. DNA of the CDR3: TGCAGTGCAAGAGGCCCTATCGTTGGAGCGGTCGTAAGCACAGATACGCAGTATTTT. Translated, it gives CSARGPIVGAVVSTDTQYF.

The V and J genes are TRBV20-1 and TRBJ1-5; D uncertain. Trimming took off 0 bases at V and 4 bases at J, with 7 bases between the two ends. The CDR3 sequence is 13 residues long. Germline values: CDR1 DFQATT, CDR2 SNEGSKA (reference sequence). The CDR3: CSARDLKNQPQHF. The CDR3 DNA sequence: TGCAGTGCTAGAGACCTCAAGAATCAGCCCCAGCATTTT.

This clonotype was seen a single time. The rearrangement links TRBV24-1 to TRBJ1-2; TRBD1 is a possible D gene (6 bases). This CDR3 contains 14 residues. V lost 4 bases to trimming and J lost 4 bases, with 12 bases between them. The germline gives CDR1 KGHDR, CDR2 SFDVKD. The CDR3 nucleotides read TGTGCCACCAGTGAAAATACAGGGACCTATGGCTACACCTTC. Translated: CATSENTGTYGYTF.

The CDR3 loop reads CSVDDGTAWQETQYF. CDR3 DNA sequence: TGCAGCGTCGACGACGGGACAGCCTGGCAAGAGACCCAGTACTTC. The chain has TRBV29-1 and TRBJ2-5, with 7 nucleotides matching TRBD1. This CDR3 comprises 15 residues. Trimming took 6 bases from V and 2 from J; bases not matched to a gene: 12. CDR1 is SQVTM, CDR2 ANQGSEA, per germline. The full variable domain, with the rest looked up from reference TRBV29-1 and TRBJ2-5, is SAVISQKPSRDICQRGTSLTIQCQVDSQVTMMFWYRQQPGQSLTLIATANQGSEATYESGFVIDKFPISRPNLTFSTLTVSNMSPEDSSIYLCSVDDGTAWQETQYFGPGTRLLVL.

In this sample, this clonotype turned up a few times. The chain links TRBV30 to TRBJ2-7; unclear D gene. Germline values: CDR1 GTSNPN, CDR2 SVGIG (reference sequence). Trimming pared 2 bases from V and 4 bases from J, leaving 12 bases between. This CDR3 is 13 amino acids long. CDR3 loop: CAWSSGRRYEQYF. The CDR3 region has the DNA TGTGCCTGGAGTTCAGGACGAAGGTACGAGCAGTACTTC. The entire variable domain, with the rest obtained from reference TRBV30 and TRBJ2-7, is as follows: SQTIHQWPATLVQPVGSPLSLECTVEGTSNPNLYWYRQAAGRGLQLLFYSVGIGQISSEVPQNLSASRPQDRQFILSSKKLLLSDSGFYLCAWSSGRRYEQYFGPGTRLTVT.

This chain connects TRBV12-3 or TRBV12-4 to TRBJ2-1; D remains ambiguous. The CDR3 extends over 11 amino acids. V was clipped by 5 bases and J by 7 bases, with 6 bases between them. CDR3 loop: CASSPRNEQFF. Written as DNA, the CDR3 is TGTGCCAGCAGTCCCCGAAATGAGCAGTTCTTC.

This clonotype was seen a handful of times. The V gene is TRBV6-2 or TRBV6-3, the J gene TRBJ1-2; D is perhaps TRBD1 (6 bases). Trimming left V 7 bases short and J 4 bases short, with 16 bases between. Germline CDR1 reads MNHEY; CDR2 reads SVGEGT. CDR3 length: 14 residues. Here the CDR3 reads CASNLGGHFYGYTF. The CDR3 region has the DNA TGTGCCAGCAACCTCGGGGGACACTTCTATGGCTACACCTTC.

This clonotype has more than one count but fewer than ten. The V gene is TRBV30, the J gene TRBJ2-7, with unresolved D. V was pared by 0 bases and J by 2 bases, with 11 bases between. CDR1 and CDR2 from the germline V gene are GTSNPN and SVGIG (reference sequence). The CDR3 spans 14 residues. This CDR3 is CAWSVQGITYEQYF. DNA of the CDR3: TGTGCCTGGAGTGTACAAGGGATAACCTACGAGCAGTACTTC.

This chain joins TRBV4-2 and TRBJ1-2; D is possibly TRBD1 (5 bases). The CDR3 is made up of 14 amino acids. The V end lost 1 base, the J end lost 2 bases, and 8 bases lay between the germline ends. The germline gives CDR1 LGHNA, CDR2 YNFKEQ. CDR3: CASSQAPGNYGYTF. The CDR3 bases are TGTGCCAGCAGCCAAGCTCCAGGGAACTATGGCTACACCTTC.

DNA for the CDR3: TGTGCCAGCAGCTTAGGGCTAGCGGGGGTTGGTCCCTACGAGCAGTACTTC. It specifies CASSLGLAGVGPYEQYF. The chain has TRBV13 and TRBJ2-7; the match to TRBD2 covers 10 bases. Trimming cost V 0 bases and J 2 bases; bases outside gene matches: 7. The CDR3 totals 17 residues. CDR1 PRHDT and CDR2 FYEKMQ come from the germline V gene (reference sequence).